These T cell receptor beta chains were read from a single sample in a study of OX40 agonist ivuxolimab in advanced cancers. TCRdb's copy holds only in-frame clones and misses some; the assay was immunoSEQ multiplex PCR. Of around 40,000 clones detected, 80% appear once; the ten largest clones hold 4.2%. The source material was CD4+ or CD8+ T cells sorted from blood, sampled in a trial of the OX40 agonist ivuxolimab. The origin of the receptors is an adult with an advanced solid tumor such as melanoma, head and neck, liver or kidney cancer. The CDR3 runs from the conserved cysteine through the conserved F or W.

cdr3_aa v_call cdr3_length j_call
CASSYPGQGKQYF TRBV6-5 13 TRBJ2-7
CASGFSRDSALYF TRBV12-5 13 TRBJ1-3
CASSYRTEYSPLHF TRBV6-5 14 TRBJ1-6
CAISEGTTDNEQFF TRBV10-3 14 TRBJ2-1
CASSQDRGANTDTQYF TRBV4-3 16 TRBJ2-3
CASSLQNEQFF TRBV7-8 11 TRBJ2-1
CASSLFGTDNEQFF TRBV11-2 14 TRBJ2-1
CASSFVATGVSDTQYF TRBV28 16 TRBJ2-3
CASSLGGGIETQYF TRBV7-2 14 TRBJ2-5
CASSPGTGGSYEQYF TRBV7-2 15 TRBJ2-7
CASSLAGGTKYEQYF TRBV7-2 15 TRBJ2-7
CASSGEGSRRAEQFF TRBV5-4 15 TRBJ2-1
CAISELDLRAGELFF TRBV10-3 15 TRBJ2-2
CSVQQGRAGGYTF TRBV29-1 13 TRBJ1-2
CASRKDPLLTQFF TRBV6-1 13 TRBJ2-1
CASSVFRETGELFF TRBV2 14 TRBJ2-2
CATSRPGFPNEKLFF TRBV15 15 TRBJ1-4
CASRDPFYGYTF TRBV27 12 TRBJ1-2
CASSLSVNTEAFF TRBV5-1 13 TRBJ1-1
CASSLDPKNIQYF TRBV11-3 13 TRBJ2-4
CASSQGGGAYEQYF TRBV18 14 TRBJ2-7
CASSVGGYGGYTF TRBV9 13 TRBJ1-2
CASSYSSIIAGGWRQFF TRBV6-7 17 TRBJ2-1
CASSITLNYGYTF TRBV5-6 13 TRBJ1-2
CASSFDTGGGGANVLTF TRBV7-3 17 TRBJ2-6
CASSPGLATGAQYF TRBV7-3 14 TRBJ2-5
CASSLGRGGYGYTF TRBV5-6 14 TRBJ1-2
CATQVTLAGEKYF TRBV5-5 13 TRBJ2-7
CSAGGEETQYF TRBV29-1 11 TRBJ2-5
CASSRLTSANYEQYF TRBV11-1 15 TRBJ2-7
CASSEELGGTSRGEQYF TRBV2 17 TRBJ2-7
CANGSRRAGAPQHF TRBV27 14 TRBJ1-5
CASSMGGLMNTEAFF TRBV19 15 TRBJ1-1
CASARTRYGYTF TRBV6-6 12 TRBJ1-2
CARPPSGGYEQYF TRBV6-4 13 TRBJ2-7
CASTKTGGLTEAFF TRBV6-1 14 TRBJ1-1
CASSPPEGTQYF TRBV6-5 12 TRBJ2-3
CASSPVSGRRTDTQYF TRBV7-3 16 TRBJ2-3
CASSGQVDGAEQYF TRBV5-1 14 TRBJ2-7
CASRRTGHNEKLFF TRBV6-5 14 TRBJ1-4
CASSQSGTSGYKRADTQYF TRBV4-3 19 TRBJ2-3
CASSRGPRAGELFF TRBV7-9 14 TRBJ2-2
CASSLFLDGYTF TRBV5-1 12 TRBJ1-2
CASSLFSAGGYTF TRBV6-5 13 TRBJ1-2
CASTPGAHYGYTF TRBV2 13 TRBJ1-2
CASSPGQINQPQHF TRBV18 14 TRBJ1-5
CASSLQEYTEAFF TRBV7-2 13 TRBJ1-1
CASSVDGVGANVLTF TRBV9 15 TRBJ2-6
CASSPAGGGNTEAFF TRBV11-1 15 TRBJ1-1
CASSLIQSEAFF TRBV28 12 TRBJ1-1
CSVASWSASGEQFF TRBV29-1 14 TRBJ2-1
CASSPPQRIEAFF TRBV18 13 TRBJ1-1
CASSRSRVTGELFF TRBV9 14 TRBJ2-2
CASSSGLAGGSDTQYF TRBV7-3 16 TRBJ2-3